This T cell receptor beta chain was sequenced during a study of T cell responses to AZD1222 COVID-19 vaccine. Study-level results: Most donors were white British, females outnumbered males, and clonal diversity was possibly underestimated. Among those given AZD1222, only 6 or 7 were seropositive at baseline. Spike-specific TCRs gained breadth and depth after people received two AZD1222 doses.

Second-dose timings of about 4 or about 12 weeks were pooled. Germline assignment: CDR1 SEHNR and CDR2 FQNEAQ (reference sequence). V shed 5 bases and J shed 7 bases, with 17 bases lying between them. The CDR3 consists of 15 residues. Assay used: immunoSEQ multiplex PCR; TCRdb lists only in-frame clones, some missing. Of about 110,000 clones in the sample, approximately 94% were seen once. Regarding this clone: The antigen is not known.

The TCR was taken from an adult who received the AZD1222 COVID-19 vaccine. The chain couples TRBV7-9 to TRBJ1-4; D remains unclear. Material: peripheral blood, obtained 28 days after the second AZD1222 dose. The CDR3 sequence: CASSPEGFALEKLFF. The CDR3 region has the DNA TGTGCCAGCAGCCCCGAGGGTTTTGCCCTTGAAAAACTGTTTTTT.